A selection of T cell receptor beta chains follows, all from one sample in a study of patients and donors after allogeneic stem cell transplantation. Each CDR3 protein is one row after TCRdb ran MiXCR on the RT-PCR reads. The table shows 920,000 or so distinct CDR3 sequences, with over 15% occurring only once. The specimen was blood, either unsorted or a sorted T cell fraction (not recorded which). Every receptor here comes from a human donor who was either an allogeneic HSCT recipient or a stem cell or donor lymphocyte infusion donor (not recorded which). It is not recorded whose cells these are; they may come from a transplant donor. The CDR3 runs from the conserved cysteine through the conserved F or W. The D gene is left open where the match is weak. The size entry is marked missing in some rows and otherwise reads once, few, many or a size class.

TRBV25-1	NA	TRBJ1-1	NA	TGTGCCAGCAGTGAACCTTCGAACACTGAAGCTTTCTTT	CASSEPSNTEAFF
TRBV5-1	few	TRBJ2-5	TRBD1	TGCGCCAGCAGAAACCGGGACAGGCCTCAAGAGACCCAGTACTTC	CASRNRDRPQETQYF
TRBV12-3/TRBV12-4	few	TRBJ2-7	NA	TGTGCCAGCAGTGCCTCGAGCGTCGACGAGCAGTACTTC	CASSASSVDEQYF
TRBV5-1	few	TRBJ1-6	NA	TGCGCCAGCAGCTTGGCAGCGCCCTATAATTCACCCCTCCACTTT	CASSLAAPYNSPLHF
TRBV4-1	many	TRBJ2-5	TRBD1	TGCGCCAGCAGCCAAGGGACAGGGGCTCAAGAGACCCAGTACTTC	CASSQGTGAQETQYF
TRBV30	NA	TRBJ2-2	TRBD1	TGTGCCTGGAGTGTAAACAGGGGGAGCACCGGGGAGCTGTTTTTT	CAWSVNRGSTGELFF
TRBV29-1	many	TRBJ1-1	NA	TGCAGCGTTCCGGGCCCCGGGACTGAAGCTTTCTTT	CSVPGPGTEAFF
TRBV5-1	NA	TRBJ2-1	TRBD2	TGCGCCAGTGGACTAGCGGGGGGGCGGAGTTACTACAATGAGCAGTTCTTC	CASGLAGGRSYYNEQFF
TRBV6-2/TRBV6-3	NA	TRBJ1-2	TRBD1	TGTGCCAGCAGCGAGAGATCCGGGACAGGGTATTTGAACTATGGCTACATCTTC	CASSERSGTGYLNYGYIF
TRBV5-4	few	TRBJ1-1	NA	TGTGCCAGCAGCTCCAGATCGACAGGGAACACTGAAGCTTTCTTT	CASSSRSTGNTEAFF
TRBV20-1	few	TRBJ1-3	NA	TGCAGTGCTAGATTTGGCTCTGGAAACACCATATATTTT	CSARFGSGNTIYF
TRBV5-1	NA	TRBJ1-3	NA	TGCGCCAGCAGCTTGGATACCCCGGGAGTGTTGTATTTT	CASSLDTPGVLYF
TRBV5-1	few	TRBJ1-2	NA	TGCGCCAGCAGCTCGGACCTTCCCTATGGCTACACCTTC	CASSSDLPYGYTF
TRBV7-8	NA	TRBJ1-5	NA	TGTGCCAGCAGCTCCAGGTTCCTTAGCAATCAGCCCCAGCATTTT	CASSSRFLSNQPQHF
TRBV10-3	NA	TRBJ2-3	NA	TGTACCATCAGTGAACAGGAAAGCACAGATACGCAGTATTTT	CTISEQESTDTQYF
TRBV5-1	NA	TRBJ2-1	TRBD2	TGCGCCAGCAGCTTGGAGGGACTAGTAAATGAGCAGTTCTTC	CASSLEGLVNEQFF
TRBV15	many	TRBJ1-4	NA	TGTGCCACCAGCAGAGTGCCTTTGACTAATGAAAAACTGTTTTTT	CATSRVPLTNEKLFF
TRBV12-3/TRBV12-4	NA	TRBJ1-1	NA	TGTGCCAGTCAGTACCGGCCCACGGGGGGTGAAGCTTTCTTT	CASQYRPTGGEAFF
TRBV9	few	TRBJ1-2	TRBD1	TGTGCCAGCAGCCCAGACGGGACAGGGGCATATAACTATGGCTACACCTTC	CASSPDGTGAYNYGYTF
TRBV27	many	TRBJ2-7	TRBD1	TGTGCCAGCAGATATGGGACAGGGAGCTCCTACGAGCAGTACTTC	CASRYGTGSSYEQYF
TRBV12-3/TRBV12-4	many	TRBJ1-1	TRBD1	TGTGCCAGCAGTTACAGGGGAGCCGTGAACACTGAAGCTTTCTTT	CASSYRGAVNTEAFF
TRBV5-6	few	TRBJ1-1	NA	TGTGCCAGCAGCCCCCCTGTAGGCCCTAACACTGAAGCTTTCTTT	CASSPPVGPNTEAFF
TRBV27	NA	TRBJ2-7	TRBD1	TGTGCCAGCAGGACAGGGACCCCGTACGAGCAGTACTTC	CASRTGTPYEQYF
TRBV6-5	NA	TRBJ2-2	TRBD1	TGTGCCAGCAGTTACTCCGGGACAGGGCTGAACACCGGGGAGCTGTTTTTT	CASSYSGTGLNTGELFF
TRBV28	many	TRBJ1-1	NA	TGTGCCAGCAGTTTGACGGGGGCAGGTACTGAAGCTTTCTTT	CASSLTGAGTEAFF
TRBV24-1	NA	TRBJ2-5	NA	TGTGCCACCAGTGATTGGTCTCAGGGCCAAGAGACCCAGTACTTC	CATSDWSQGQETQYF
TRBV4-2	few	TRBJ2-3	NA	TGTGCCAGCAGCCCAATTTGGGGGGGCACAGATACGCAGTATTTT	CASSPIWGGTDTQYF
TRBV6-1	NA	TRBJ1-2	NA	TGTGCCAGCAGTGCAATGACCGTTCGGCTCACCTTC	CASSAMTVRLTF
TRBV12-3/TRBV12-4	NA	TRBJ2-2	NA	TGTGCCAGCAGCCCCACGATCCCGAGACTAGCGAACACCGGGGAGCTGTTTTTT	CASSPTIPRLANTGELFF
TRBV28	NA	TRBJ2-7	TRBD2	TGTGCCAGCAGTTTATGGGGGGGGGGATTCGGGAGGGGATCCTACGAGCAGTACTTC	CASSLWGGGFGRGSYEQYF
TRBV6-5	NA	TRBJ2-1	TRBD2	TGTGCCAGCAGTTACTCGGGACTAGCAGACGTTGAGCAGTTCTTC	CASSYSGLADVEQFF
TRBV5-1	NA	TRBJ2-7	NA	TGCGCCAGCAGCCTCCTTTGGGACTCCTACGAGCAGTACTTC	CASSLLWDSYEQYF
TRBV10-3	few	TRBJ2-2	NA	TGTGCCACCCTAGCCCTGAACACCGGGGAGCTGTTTTTT	CATLALNTGELFF
TRBV29-1	few	TRBJ1-1	TRBD1	TGCAGCGTTCCGACAGGGGGGGACACTGAAGCTTTCTTT	CSVPTGGDTEAFF
TRBV29-1	few	TRBJ2-1	TRBD1	TGCAGCGTTGAAGTTAACAGGGGTGTCAATGAGCAGTTCTTC	CSVEVNRGVNEQFF
TRBV7-9	NA	TRBJ1-1	NA	TGTGCCAGCAGCTTAGGGGCAGGGATTTTGGCTTTCTTT	CASSLGAGILAFF
TRBV3-1	NA	TRBJ2-2	NA	TGTGCCAGCAGCCAGGGGGCCCAGCCCGGGGAGCTGTTTTTT	CASSQGAQPGELFF
TRBV6-2/TRBV6-3	NA	TRBJ2-5	NA	TGTGCCAGCAGTTACGGTATCAGTATCGGGACCCAGTACTTC	CASSYGISIGTQYF
TRBV12-3/TRBV12-4	few	TRBJ2-2	NA	TGTGCCAGCAGCCCTGGCGGCCGGCGGGATGGCGGGGAGCTGTTTTTT	CASSPGGRRDGGELFF
TRBV7-2	NA	TRBJ2-5	NA	TGTGCCAGCAGCTTAGAGGTAGCTCTTGCCCAGTACTTC	CASSLEVALAQYF
TRBV20-1	few	TRBJ2-7	TRBD1	TGCAGTGCTCGATTGATGCCGGGACAGGACGCCTACGAGCAGTACTTC	CSARLMPGQDAYEQYF
TRBV15	few	TRBJ2-4	TRBD1	TGTGCCACCAGCAGAGACAGGGGGAACATTCAGTACTTC	CATSRDRGNIQYF